This T cell receptor (beta chain) stems from a study of graft-versus-host responses after intestinal transplantation. There were approximately 200,000 CFSE-labeled responder cells plated together with approximately 200,000 irradiated, violet-dye-labeled stimulator cells. After mixed lymphocyte reaction, dividing CD4+ and CD8+ responder T cells were sorted. Only in-frame clones appear in the TCRdb table, and some are missing; sequencing was by immunoSEQ multiplex PCR. This sample has about 8,900 clones, with 27% found just once. Overall study results and limits: Present in recipient marrow, GvH clones included some that appeared first in ileum or blood. Early post-transplant declines in HvG were associated with peak levels of circulating GvH clones.

V lost 2 bases and J lost 2, with 16 bases in between. Germline CDR1 reads MGHRA; CDR2 reads YSYEKL. The CDR3 is 16 amino acids. Source: alloreactive CD8+ T cells from a mixed lymphocyte reaction culture, taken before transplantation. As to subset: CFSE-low proliferating T cells sorted from approximately six-day pre-transplant mixed lymphocyte reaction (GvH or HvG direction). The sequence was collected from a human patient who was an organ donor for intestinal transplantation. This sequence joins TRBV4-1 and TRBJ2-7, with D perhaps matching TRBD2 (6 bases). CDR3 sequence: CASSQRTGLPAYEQYF. In nucleotides, the CDR3 is TGCGCCAGCAGCCAACGAACCGGACTACCAGCCTACGAGCAGTACTTC.